These 11 T cell receptor beta chains originate from one sample sequenced in a study of shared clonotypes between healthy human individuals. The method was immunoSEQ multiplex PCR; TCRdb's version includes in-frame clones alone and lacks a portion of them. The table has 1 million to 1.3 million clones, 75% to 80% seen once. The specimen sequenced was memory CD4+ T cells from PBMCs. Regarding subset: CD45RA-negative fraction. All receptors come from a young man in good health. Some clones in this sample may be carry-over from other donors' samples.

This rearrangement joins TRBV19 to TRBJ1-5; the D gene is possibly TRBD1 (5 bases). Per germline, CDR1 LNHDA and CDR2 SQIVND (reference sequence). Trimming stripped 4 bases from V and 5 bases from J, with 9 bases between. The length of the CDR3 is 13 residues. This chain's CDR3 is CASSTWGDQPQHF. DNA for the CDR3: TGTGCCAGTAGTACCTGGGGGGATCAGCCCCAGCATTTT.

V gene TRBV4-1 combines with J gene TRBJ2-7; D is possibly TRBD1 or TRBD2 (5 bases each). Germline V gene data show CDR1 as MGHRA and CDR2 as YSYEKL. CDR3 length: 15 residues. The ends were cut back, 4 bases at V and 6 bases at J, with 19 bases in the middle. The CDR3 sequence is CASSRGIGATFEQYF. DNA of the CDR3: TGCGCCAGCAGCCGGGGGATTGGGGCTACTTTCGAGCAGTACTTC.

V gene TRBV11-2 combines with J gene TRBJ2-1; 7 bases are a match to TRBD2. The V segment lost 1 base and the J segment 9 bases; nucleotides outside the gene matches: 6. Germline V CDR1 and CDR2: SGHAT, FQNNGV. The CDR3 contains 14 residues. For the CDR3, the DNA is TGTGCCAGCAGCTTAGCGGGAGGTTTTGGTGAGCAGTTCTTC. It translates to CASSLAGGFGEQFF.

This chain links TRBV7-9 with TRBJ2-3; maybe TRBD1 (6 bases). Deletions cut 9 bases from V and 6 bases from J, with 19 bases between. There are 14 residues in the CDR3. Germline V gene lookup returns CDR1 SEHNR and CDR2 FQNEAQ (reference sequence). CDR3 nucleotide sequence: TGTGCCAGTAAGCTCGGTACAGGGTTCGATACGCAGTATTTT. Translated: CASKLGTGFDTQYF.

The CDR3 DNA is TGTGCCAGCAGCCAAGATTGGGGACTAGCGGTGGACAATGAGCAGTTCTTC. Its protein product is CASSQDWGLAVDNEQFF. This rearrangement joins TRBV14 to TRBJ2-1; 11 bases are shared with TRBD2. The germline V gene encodes CDR1 SGHDN and CDR2 FVKESK. The V and J ends lost 0 bases and 5 bases, in that order; junction bases with no gene match: 6. The CDR3 loop spans 17 amino acids.

The CDR3 region is CASSLGDQHTQYF. CDR3 coding DNA: TGTGCCAGCAGCTTAGGGGATCAACATACGCAGTATTTT. The V and J genes are TRBV11-3 and TRBJ2-3, with D unclear. Trimming cost V 1 base and J 7 bases, with 9 bases left between them. The CDR3 is 13 amino acids. CDR1 SGHNT and CDR2 YENEEA come from the germline V gene.

Notes on this clone: Other nucleotide sequences from this sample produce the same CDR3. This rearrangement joins TRBV4-3 to TRBJ2-6; a possible D gene is TRBD1 (6 bases). V was clipped by 3 bases and J by 1 base, with 7 bases between them. The CDR3 runs to 15 residues. Germline V CDR1 and CDR2: LGHNA, YSLEER. The CDR3 DNA reads as TGCGCCAGCAGCCAGAGGGGGTCTGGGGCCAACGTCCTGACTTTC. Amino acids: CASSQRGSGANVLTF.

This sequence joins TRBV9 and TRBJ2-3; 7 bases match TRBD2. The V gene end was trimmed by 1 base and the J gene end by 6 bases; junction bases not matched to a gene: 5. Germline CDR1 and CDR2: SGDLS and YYNGEE. The CDR3 has 14 amino acids. The CDR3 region is CASSVITSADTQYF. In DNA form, the CDR3 reads TGTGCCAGCAGCGTAATCACTAGCGCCGATACGCAGTATTTT.

The chain carries TRBV7-9 and TRBJ1-4, with D uncertain. The CDR3 loop spans 15 amino acids. Looked up from germline, CDR1 is SEHNR and CDR2 is FQNEAQ (reference sequence). V was trimmed by 2 bases and J by 3 bases, leaving 10 bases between them. CDR3 nucleotide sequence: TGTGCCAGCAGCTTATCCGGGATTCCTAATGAAAAACTGTTTTTT. Translation: CASSLSGIPNEKLFF.

This chain joins TRBV5-6 and TRBJ2-7; TRBD2 aligns across 11 bases. J was trimmed by 6 bases and V by 3 bases; bases with no gene match: 17. The length of the CDR3 is 18 residues. The germline V gene has CDR1 SGHDT and CDR2 YYEEEE. CDR3 sequence reads: CASSSTRRLAGISGEQYF. The CDR3 region has the DNA TGTGCCAGCAGCTCAACTCGTAGACTAGCGGGAATAAGTGGCGAGCAGTACTTC. The full variable domain, completed using reference TRBV5-6 and TRBJ2-7, is DAGVTQSPTHLIKTRGQQVTLRCSPKSGHDTVSWYQQALGQGPQFIFQYYEEEERQRGNFPDRFSGHQFPNYSSELNVNALLLGDSALYLCASSSTRRLAGISGEQYFGPGTRLTVT.

This sequence joins TRBV6-5 and TRBJ1-1; a weak D match, TRBD1 (6 bases). The ends were cut back, 2 bases at V and 6 bases at J, with 10 bases in the middle. The CDR3 totals 13 residues. The germline gives CDR1 MNHEY, CDR2 SVGAGI. CDR3 in DNA: TGTGCCAGCAGTTACGTCAGGGGTGCTGAAGCTTTCTTT. Amino acid sequence: CASSYVRGAEAFF.